The rows below give T cell receptor beta chains drawn from one sample of a study of tumor-infiltrating lymphocytes in oesophageal squamous cell carcinoma. Using its own MiXCR run on the PCR reads, TCRdb lists one record per CDR3 protein. The sample shows about 15,000 distinct CDR3 sequences, 50% of them seen only once. The sequenced sample consisted of esophageal tumor tissue. These receptors all stem from a male donor with esophageal squamous cell carcinoma. The CDR3 runs from the conserved cysteine through the conserved F or W. The order of the fields is D gene, V gene, J gene, CDR3 length, clone size, CDR3 protein. The D gene is left open where the match is weak. The size field is filled for only some rows; it gives once, few, many or a size class.

D gene: TRBD2; V gene: TRBV5-1; J gene: TRBJ2-6; CDR3 length: 15; clone size: few; CDR3 protein: CASSLGLAGGRGGPF
D gene: NA; V gene: TRBV6-1; J gene: TRBJ2-6; CDR3 length: 12; clone size: NA; CDR3 protein: CASSPTPPVLRF
D gene: TRBD2; V gene: TRBV6-1; J gene: TRBJ2-3; CDR3 length: 15; clone size: few; CDR3 protein: CASSGTSGTTDTQYF
D gene: NA; V gene: TRBV7-2; J gene: TRBJ2-3; CDR3 length: 13; clone size: NA; CDR3 protein: CASSQKGGDTQYF
D gene: TRBD1; V gene: TRBV7-6; J gene: TRBJ2-3; CDR3 length: 16; clone size: NA; CDR3 protein: CASSRGSGQSADTQYF
D gene: NA; V gene: TRBV28; J gene: NA; CDR3 length: 14; clone size: many; CDR3 protein: CASRKRGRAYEQYF
D gene: NA; V gene: TRBV28; J gene: TRBJ2-3; CDR3 length: 13; clone size: NA; CDR3 protein: CASSLTGADTQYF
D gene: TRBD1; V gene: TRBV5-4; J gene: TRBJ2-4; CDR3 length: 15; clone size: medium-sized; CDR3 protein: CASSQGARAKNIQYF
D gene: TRBD1; V gene: TRBV11-2; J gene: TRBJ1-3; CDR3 length: 17; clone size: many; CDR3 protein: CASSLEGQGTSGNTIYF
D gene: TRBD2; V gene: TRBV5-1; J gene: TRBJ2-3; CDR3 length: 14; clone size: NA; CDR3 protein: CASSERGNTDTQYF
D gene: TRBD2; V gene: TRBV7-2; J gene: NA; CDR3 length: 15; clone size: NA; CDR3 protein: CASSSSRGSFDEQFF
D gene: NA; V gene: TRBV18; J gene: TRBJ2-7; CDR3 length: 13; clone size: many; CDR3 protein: CASSPPGAREQYF
D gene: NA; V gene: TRBV27; J gene: TRBJ1-5; CDR3 length: 14; clone size: NA; CDR3 protein: CASSTGGSSQPQHF
D gene: NA; V gene: TRBV6-6; J gene: NA; CDR3 length: 15; clone size: NA; CDR3 protein: CASSYSATAEYEQYF
D gene: NA; V gene: TRBV19; J gene: TRBJ2-5; CDR3 length: 13; clone size: many; CDR3 protein: CASSTWGEETQYF
D gene: NA; V gene: TRBV28; J gene: NA; CDR3 length: 13; clone size: NA; CDR3 protein: CASSLLKINEQFF
D gene: TRBD1; V gene: TRBV7-6; J gene: TRBJ2-7; CDR3 length: 15; clone size: NA; CDR3 protein: CASSSRWGTAYEQYF